A single sample gave rise to the 25 T cell receptor beta chains below, sequenced in a study of human T cells and chemical hapten exposure. Stated time point: patch test 3, about 24 weeks after DPC sensitization. Treatment of the sample: therapeutic diphenylcyclopropenone sensitization with weekly scalp DPC. TCRdb independently ran MiXCR on the RACE reads; one entry per CDR3 protein. Of 60,000 to 65,000 distinct CDR3 sequences in the sample, 11% are singletons; the top ten hold more than 2%. The sequencing here drew on whole blood, taken in connection with sensitization to the hapten diphenylcyclopropenone (DPC). All receptors come from a woman aged 25 to 39 with alopecia areata. Some clones in this sample may be carry-over from other donors' samples.

This clonotype occurred a few times. The chain is built from TRBV9 and TRBJ2-5; 7 bases are shared with TRBD2. Germline CDR1 and CDR2: SGDLS and YYNGEE. This CDR3 is built from 14 residues. J lost 4 bases, V lost 4 bases, and 7 bases had no gene match. The CDR3 here is CASSPRGRVETQYF. The CDR3, as DNA: TGTGCCAGCAGCCCCCGGGGGAGGGTAGAGACCCAGTACTTC.

This clonotype was seen more than once but under ten times. The V gene is TRBV12-3 or TRBV12-4, the J gene TRBJ1-3; D remains unclear. Trimming removed 6 bases at V and 2 bases at J, with 14 bases between. This CDR3 has 15 residues. The CDR3 coding sequence is TGTGCCAGCAGCGCCGACCCCGGGGCTGGAAACACCATATATTTT. Residues: CASSADPGAGNTIYF.

The chain links TRBV6-2 or TRBV6-3 to TRBJ2-7, with no clear D. There are 14 residues in the CDR3. The germline V gene encodes CDR1 MNHEY and CDR2 SVGEGT. V lost 2 bases to trimming and J lost 3 bases, with 11 bases between them. The CDR3 reads CASSYGWVLYEQYF. CDR3 DNA sequence: TGTGCCAGCAGTTACGGTTGGGTACTCTACGAGCAGTACTTC.

At least ten counts were recorded for this clonotype. The DNA of the CDR3 is TGTGCCAGCAGCTCGGACAGGGCCTATGGCTACACCTTC. This sequence encodes CASSSDRAYGYTF. The chain has TRBV7-2 and TRBJ1-2; 8 bases line up with TRBD1. The germline V gene encodes CDR1 SGHTA and CDR2 FQGNSA. J was trimmed by 4 bases and V by 4 bases; bases with no gene match: 2. CDR3 size: 13 residues.

The CDR3 coding sequence is TGTGCCAGCAGCTTAGATGGTGATTCACCCCTCCACTTT. It is translated as CASSLDGDSPLHF. The rearrangement uses TRBV11-3 and TRBJ1-6; no definite D call. Germline lookup yields CDR1 SGHNT and CDR2 YENEEA. This CDR3 is built from 13 residues. V lost 0 bases, J lost 8 bases, and 5 bases lay in between. Together with reference TRBV11-3 and TRBJ1-6, the CDR3 gives the full variable domain: EAGVVQSPRYKIIEKKQPVAFWCNPISGHNTLYWYLQNLGQGPELLIRYENEEAVDDSQLPKDRFSAERLKGVDSTLKIQPAELGDSAVYLCASSLDGDSPLHFGNGTRLTVT.

This clonotype was seen once. The chain links TRBV10-3 to TRBJ1-5, with 9 bases identical to TRBD1. Germline loops: CDR1 ENHRY, CDR2 SYGVKD. The CDR3 loop spans 14 amino acids. J was trimmed by 4 bases and V by 6 bases; bases with no gene match: 4. Here the CDR3 reads CAISPGQGNQPQHF. For the CDR3, the DNA is TGTGCCATCAGCCCGGGACAGGGTAATCAGCCCCAGCATTTT.

This clonotype has more than one count but fewer than ten. The genes are TRBV2 and TRBJ1-6; the match to TRBD1 covers 9 bases. Trimming removed 4 bases from V and 6 bases from J; junction bases left unmatched: 4. The CDR3 sequence is 15 residues long. Looked up from germline, CDR1 is SNHLY and CDR2 is FYNNEI. CDR3 bases: TGTGCCAGCAGTGTAGGGACAGGGACTAATTCACCCCTCCACTTT. Translation gives CASSVGTGTNSPLHF.

This clonotype was observed many times. The CDR3 DNA reads TGTGCCACCAGCAGAGATAGTCGCCTGAGCTCCTATAATTCACCCCTCCACTTT. Its translation: CATSRDSRLSSYNSPLHF. The J gene is TRBJ1-6, the V gene TRBV15, with D uncertain. This CDR3 is built from 18 residues. CDR1 LNHNV and CDR2 YYDKDF come from the germline V gene (reference sequence). Between the trimmed V and J ends, which lost 0 bases and 0 bases, there was a span of 12 bases.

This clonotype was counted between two and nine times. This chain connects TRBV28 to TRBJ2-1; 11 bases agree with TRBD2. This CDR3 comprises 16 residues. J lost 9 bases, V lost 6 bases, and 13 bases had no gene match. The germline V gene encodes CDR1 MDHEN and CDR2 SYDVKM. CDR3 nucleotide sequence: TGTGCCAGCAGCCTAACTATAGCGGGAGGGATGCTTGAGCAGTTCTTC. Translation gives CASSLTIAGGMLEQFF. The full variable domain, in which reference TRBV28 and TRBJ2-1 provide the parts outside the CDR3, is DVKVTQSSRYLVKRTGEKVFLECVQDMDHENMFWYRQDPGLGLRLIYFSYDVKMKEKGDIPEGYSVSREKKERFSLILESASTNQTSMYLCASSLTIAGGMLEQFFGPGTRLTVL.

The chain couples TRBV28 to TRBJ1-2; weak D call: TRBD1 (5 bases). The CDR3 has 12 amino acids. The V and J ends lost 8 bases and 6 bases respectively, with 13 bases between them. In germline, CDR1 is MDHEN, CDR2 SYDVKM. The DNA of the CDR3 is TGTGCCAGCGGCGGACAAGTCGATGGCTACACCTTC. Encoded protein: CASGGQVDGYTF.

This clonotype was counted many times. The CDR3 DNA sequence: TGCGCCAGCAGATCGGGACTAGCGAGCTACGAGCAGTACTTC. It specifies CASRSGLASYEQYF. The chain carries TRBV10-2 and TRBJ2-7; 10 positions agree with TRBD2. Unmatched junction bases numbered 5, after V lost 6 bases and J lost 3 bases. Germline V gives CDR1 WSHSY, CDR2 SAAADI. This CDR3 is built from 14 residues.

V gene TRBV29-1 combines with J gene TRBJ1-5; 8 bases are shared with TRBD1. The length of the CDR3 is 14 residues. The V gene end was trimmed by 7 bases and the J gene end by 5 bases; junction bases not matched to a gene: 10. The V gene's germline CDR1 is SQVTM and CDR2 ANQGSEA. DNA for the CDR3: TGCAGCGCTATGGGGACAGGAGGAGATCAGCCCCAGCATTTT. Amino acids: CSAMGTGGDQPQHF.

The genes are TRBV28 and TRBJ1-1; no reliable D call. The CDR3 runs 12 residues. Trimming removed 3 bases at V and 1 base at J, with 3 bases between. Per the germline V gene, CDR1 is MDHEN and CDR2 is SYDVKM. The DNA for the CDR3 is TGTGCCAGCAGTTTTGCGAACACTGAAGCTTTCTTT. It encodes CASSFANTEAFF.

At least ten counts were recorded for this clonotype. The J gene is TRBJ1-6, the V gene TRBV5-4; the D gene is possibly TRBD1 (5 bases). The CDR3 runs 13 residues. Trimming shortened V by 5 bases and J by 8 bases, and 11 bases separated the two germline ends. Germline V gene sequence: CDR1 SGHNT, CDR2 YYREEE (reference sequence). The CDR3 DNA reads as TGTGCCAGCAGAAGCACAGGCGATTCACCCCTCCACTTT. As protein: CASRSTGDSPLHF.

In its sample, this clonotype was seen a few times. The chain couples TRBV15 to TRBJ1-6; D remains ambiguous. Germline values: CDR1 LNHNV, CDR2 YYDKDF (reference sequence). The CDR3 runs 17 residues. Trimming shortened V by 7 bases and J by 0 bases, and 16 bases separated the two germline ends. CDR3 amino acids: CATTLGTRSSYNSPLHF. DNA for the CDR3: TGTGCCACCACGCTGGGAACAAGGAGCTCCTATAATTCACCCCTCCACTTT.

This chain uses TRBV14 with TRBJ2-2; D is perhaps TRBD1 (5 bases). CDR1 and CDR2 (germline): SGHDN, FVKESK. The CDR3 runs 13 residues. Trimming cost V 6 bases and J 7 bases, with 12 bases left between them. This CDR3 reads CASSRRVLGELFF. The CDR3 DNA follows: TGTGCCAGCAGTCGCAGGGTGCTCGGGGAGCTGTTTTTT.

The chain has TRBV5-4 and TRBJ2-7, with 9 bases matching TRBD1. CDR1 and CDR2 (germline): SGHNT, YYREEE (reference sequence). The CDR3 runs 14 residues. The V segment lost 4 bases and the J segment 6 bases; nucleotides outside the gene matches: 8. The CDR3 region is CASSPGQGRGEQYF. The DNA of the CDR3 is TGTGCCAGCAGCCCTGGACAGGGGAGAGGCGAGCAGTACTTC.

The table lists this clonotype with a few counts. This sequence joins TRBV6-1 and TRBJ1-2, with D unresolved. The CDR3 spans 15 residues. Germline CDR1 is MNHNS and CDR2 is SASEGT. Trimming left V 6 bases short and J 4 bases short, with 18 bases between. CDR3 sequence reads: CASSISPRLAYGYTF. DNA of the CDR3: TGTGCCAGCAGCATATCCCCGAGGTTAGCCTATGGCTACACCTTC.

This clonotype was detected only a few times. The chain employs TRBV28 and TRBJ1-2; no firm D call. There are 14 residues in the CDR3. The V end was cut by 6 bases, the J end by 2 bases, with 13 bases between. The germline CDR1 and CDR2 sequences are MDHEN and SYDVKM. The CDR3 region is CASRQHPRNYGYTF. The DNA for the CDR3 is TGTGCCAGCAGGCAACACCCAAGAAACTATGGCTACACCTTC.

V gene TRBV28 combines with J gene TRBJ1-5; no reliable D call. Deletions cut 11 bases from V and 2 bases from J, with 4 bases between. The germline gives CDR1 MDHEN, CDR2 SYDVKM. The CDR3 contains 10 residues. The CDR3 is CAAGNQPQHF. In DNA, the CDR3 is TGTGCCGCGGGCAATCAGCCCCAGCATTTT.

A few counts support this clonotype. The CDR3 DNA follows: TGTGCCAGCAGTTTGCTTACTCAGCCCCAGCATTTT. Amino acids: CASSLLTQPQHF. V usage is TRBV28 and J usage is TRBJ1-5, with no clear D. Germline V gene sequence: CDR1 MDHEN, CDR2 SYDVKM. The V gene lost 3 bases and the J gene lost 6 bases, with 6 bases spanning the gap. The CDR3 has 12 amino acids.

This clonotype was recorded a few times. The DNA of the CDR3 is TGCAGTGCTAGGGCACAGGGGGCCGATAATCAGCCCCAGCATTTT. This translates into CSARAQGADNQPQHF. The chain couples TRBV20-1 to TRBJ1-5, with 9 bases aligning to TRBD1. This CDR3 comprises 15 residues. Losses at the gene ends were 3 bases for V and 4 bases for J; bases not matched to a gene: 7. Per germline, CDR1 DFQATT and CDR2 SNEGSKA (reference sequence).

This clonotype was recorded at least ten times. This chain connects TRBV5-6 to TRBJ1-1; D not certain. V was shortened by 1 base and J by 0 bases, with 22 bases between the two germline ends. The germline V gene has CDR1 SGHDT and CDR2 YYEEEE. CDR3 length: 19 residues. As DNA, the CDR3 is TGTGCCAGCAGCTTGCTGGGGATCAAGGTCGGGGAAATGAACACTGAAGCTTTCTTT. This translates into CASSLLGIKVGEMNTEAFF.

The chain combines TRBV12-3 or TRBV12-4 with TRBJ2-7; D remains unclear. The CDR3 is made up of 14 amino acids. The V and J ends lost 6 bases and 0 bases respectively, with 12 bases between them. The CDR3 DNA follows: TGTGCCAGCAGCAACCAGGCGAGCTCCTACGAGCAGTACTTC. Translating it yields CASSNQASSYEQYF.

Many counts were recorded for this clonotype. The chain uses TRBV7-7 and TRBJ2-5, with D perhaps being TRBD1 or TRBD2 (5 bases each). Germline V gene sequence: CDR1 SSHAT, CDR2 FNYEAQ (reference sequence). The V gene lost 0 bases and the J gene lost 4 bases, with 9 bases spanning the gap. The CDR3 length is 14 residues. The CDR3 coding sequence is TGTGCCAGCAGCTTAGCAGGGGCGGGAGAGACCCAGTACTTC. Its translation: CASSLAGAGETQYF.